This T cell receptor (beta chain) originates from a study of blood T cell repertoires in COVID-19. Study-level information: Collection of acute and convalescent COVID-19 samples took place in the United States, Italy and Spain. Nucleic acid was either cDNA or gDNA, and it came from T cells, B-cell-depleted T cells, or PBMCs.

As originally analysed: Estimation of nucleated cell counts was performed using reference gene primer amplification. Sequencing was performed with immunoSEQ multiplex PCR; in TCRdb, only in-frame clones are kept and a portion is missing. V and J calls and clone size follow that table, whereas D and trimming were derived from the DNA. The profile shows a few hundred thousand clones, 85% of them singletons. Deletions cut 2 bases from V and 1 base from J, with 9 bases between. Germline V gene lookup returns CDR1 SGHRS and CDR2 YFSETQ. The CDR3 length is 14 residues. This clone was observed a handful of times.

The sequenced material came from peripheral blood. V gene TRBV5-1 combines with J gene TRBJ1-1; unclear D gene. The clonotype originates from a woman between 18 and 29 years old with acute or convalescent COVID-19. CDR3 coding DNA: TGCGCCAGCAGCTTCGTGGCCTCGAACACTGAAGCTTTCTTT. Amino acid sequence: CASSFVASNTEAFF.